The clone carrying this T cell receptor beta chain has just a few counts. The data originate from a study of T-cell memory formation after mild COVID-19. The germline gives CDR1 DFQATT, CDR2 SNEGSKA (reference sequence). J lost 0 bases, V lost 0 bases, and 6 bases had no gene match. The CDR3 has 17 residues. MiXCR, applied by TCRdb to the 5' RACE reads, yields one record per CDR3 protein. Found here are around 99,000 distinct CDR3 sequences, roughly 14% of them singletons; the top ten hold 30% to 45%. Sequencing was done on a sample of PBMCs or a T cell subset sorted from them (not recorded which). The TCR comes from a man aged 18 to 30 who had mild COVID-19 (a few samples of this study predate the infection). Cell type and time point are not known. V usage is TRBV20-1 and J usage is TRBJ2-1; 9 bases agree with TRBD1. DNA for the CDR3: TGCAGTGCTAGAGATTACCGGACAGGGGACTCCTACAATGAGCAGTTCTTC. Encoded protein: CSARDYRTGDSYNEQFF.